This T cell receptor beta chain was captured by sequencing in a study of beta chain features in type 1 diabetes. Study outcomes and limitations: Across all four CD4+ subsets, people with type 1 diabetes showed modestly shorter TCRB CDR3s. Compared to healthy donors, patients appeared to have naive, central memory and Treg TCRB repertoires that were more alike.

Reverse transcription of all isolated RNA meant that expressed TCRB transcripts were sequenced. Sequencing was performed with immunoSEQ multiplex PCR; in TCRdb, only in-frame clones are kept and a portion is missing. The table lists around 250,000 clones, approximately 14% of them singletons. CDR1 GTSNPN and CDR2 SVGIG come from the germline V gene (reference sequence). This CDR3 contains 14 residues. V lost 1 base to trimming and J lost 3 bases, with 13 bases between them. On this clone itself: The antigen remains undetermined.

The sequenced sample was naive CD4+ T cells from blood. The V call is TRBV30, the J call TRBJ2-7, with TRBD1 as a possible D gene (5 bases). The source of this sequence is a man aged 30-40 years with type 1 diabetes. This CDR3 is CAWSARQTSYEQYF. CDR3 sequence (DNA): TGTGCCTGGAGTGCTAGACAGACCAGCTACGAGCAGTACTTC.